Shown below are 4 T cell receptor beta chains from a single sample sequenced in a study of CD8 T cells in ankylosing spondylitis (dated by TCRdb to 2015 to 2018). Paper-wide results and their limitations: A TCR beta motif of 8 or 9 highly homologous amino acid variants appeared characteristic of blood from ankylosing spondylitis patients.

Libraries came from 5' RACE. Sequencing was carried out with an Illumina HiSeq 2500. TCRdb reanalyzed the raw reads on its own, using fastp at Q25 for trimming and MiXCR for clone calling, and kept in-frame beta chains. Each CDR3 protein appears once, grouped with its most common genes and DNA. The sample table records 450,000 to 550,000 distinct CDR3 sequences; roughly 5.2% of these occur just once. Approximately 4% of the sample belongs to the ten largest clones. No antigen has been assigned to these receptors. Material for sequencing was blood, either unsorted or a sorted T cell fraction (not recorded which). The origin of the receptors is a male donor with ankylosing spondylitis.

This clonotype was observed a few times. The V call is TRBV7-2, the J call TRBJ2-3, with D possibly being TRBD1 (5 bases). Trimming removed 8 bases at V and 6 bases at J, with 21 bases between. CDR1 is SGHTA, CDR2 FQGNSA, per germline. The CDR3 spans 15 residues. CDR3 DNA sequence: TGTGCCAGCTTGCTGGGTCGATTAAAGGGGGATACGCAGTATTTT. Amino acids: CASLLGRLKGDTQYF.

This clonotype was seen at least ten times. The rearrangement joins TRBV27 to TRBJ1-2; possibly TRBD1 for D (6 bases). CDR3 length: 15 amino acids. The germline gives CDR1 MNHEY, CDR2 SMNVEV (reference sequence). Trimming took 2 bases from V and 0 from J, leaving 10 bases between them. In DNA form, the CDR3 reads TGTGCCAGCAGTTTAACAGGGTTCGCTAACTATGGCTACACCTTC. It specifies CASSLTGFANYGYTF.

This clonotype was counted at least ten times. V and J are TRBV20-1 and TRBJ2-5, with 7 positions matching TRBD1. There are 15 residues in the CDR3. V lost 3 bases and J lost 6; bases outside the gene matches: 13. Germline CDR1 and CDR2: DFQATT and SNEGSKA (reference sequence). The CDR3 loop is CSASLPGLRGKTQYF. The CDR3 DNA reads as TGCAGTGCTAGCCTACCGGGGCTCAGGGGGAAGACCCAGTACTTC.

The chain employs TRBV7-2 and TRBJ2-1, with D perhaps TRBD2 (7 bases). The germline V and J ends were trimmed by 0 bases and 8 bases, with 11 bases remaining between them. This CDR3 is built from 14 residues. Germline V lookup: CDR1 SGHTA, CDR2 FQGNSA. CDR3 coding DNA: TGTGCCAGCAGCTTAGCGGGGGGGCGGGATGAGCAGTTCTTC. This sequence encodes CASSLAGGRDEQFF. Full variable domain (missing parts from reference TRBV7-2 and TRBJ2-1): GAGVSQSPSNKVTEKGKDVELRCDPISGHTALYWYRQSLGQGLEFLIYFQGNSAPDKSGLPSDRFSAERTGGSVSTLTIQRTQQEDSAVYLCASSLAGGRDEQFFGPGTRLTVL.